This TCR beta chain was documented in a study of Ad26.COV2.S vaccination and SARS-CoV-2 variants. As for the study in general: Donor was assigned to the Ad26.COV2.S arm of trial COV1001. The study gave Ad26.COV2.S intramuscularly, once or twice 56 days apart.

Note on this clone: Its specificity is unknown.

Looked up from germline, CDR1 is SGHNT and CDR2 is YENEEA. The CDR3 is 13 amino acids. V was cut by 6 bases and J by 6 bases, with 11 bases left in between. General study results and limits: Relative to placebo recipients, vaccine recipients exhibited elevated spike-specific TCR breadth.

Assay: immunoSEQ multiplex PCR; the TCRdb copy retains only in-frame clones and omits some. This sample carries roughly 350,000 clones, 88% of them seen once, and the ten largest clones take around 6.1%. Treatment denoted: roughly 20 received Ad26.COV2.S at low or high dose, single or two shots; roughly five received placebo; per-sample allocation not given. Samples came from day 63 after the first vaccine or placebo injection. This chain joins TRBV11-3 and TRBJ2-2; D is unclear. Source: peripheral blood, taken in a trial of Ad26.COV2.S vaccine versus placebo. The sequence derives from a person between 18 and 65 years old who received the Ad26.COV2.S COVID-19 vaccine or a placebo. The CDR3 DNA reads TGTGCCAGCAGATTGGGCTCGGCCGGGGAGCTGTTTTTT. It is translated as CASRLGSAGELFF. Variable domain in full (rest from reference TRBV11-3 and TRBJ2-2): EAGVVQSPRYKIIEKKQPVAFWCNPISGHNTLYWYLQNLGQGPELLIRYENEEAVDDSQLPKDRFSAERLKGVDSTLKIQPAELGDSAVYLCASRLGSAGELFFGEGSRLTVL.